The 24 T cell receptor beta chains below were found in one sample sequenced in a study of T cells in Graves' hyperthyroidism and ophthalmopathy. The TCR beta CDR3 regions underwent amplification using RNA transcripts as the source. TCR CDR3 regions were first amplified by RT-PCR with HTBI primers. TCRdb re-called the multiplex PCR reads with MiXCR, one entry per CDR3 protein. The sample lists approximately 510,000 distinct CDR3 sequences; approximately 49% were seen once. The sample was peripheral blood or thyroid tissue (not recorded which). These TCRs come from an adult woman with Graves' disease, either hyperthyroidism or ophthalmopathy (not recorded which).

CDR3 bases: TGTGCCAGTACGGACCCTCTTACGGCGGGCTACACCTTC. It codes for CASTDPLTAGYTF. V and J are TRBV6-1 and TRBJ1-2, with D hard to call. The CDR3 has 13 residues. V shed 9 bases and J shed 8 bases, with 19 bases lying between them. The germline CDR1 and CDR2 sequences are MNHNS and SASEGT.

This clonotype appeared a few times. This chain links TRBV7-8 with TRBJ1-2, with unresolved D. Germline CDR1 is SGHVS and CDR2 is FQNEAQ. V lost 1 base and J lost 6, with 30 bases in between. The CDR3 is 20 amino acids. CDR3 loop: CASSLDALQTLARRKDGYTF. The CDR3 DNA sequence: TGTGCCAGCAGCTTAGATGCCTTACAGACACTAGCGCGGCGAAAGGATGGCTACACCTTC.

The gene calls are TRBV20-1 and TRBJ2-5, with D hard to call. The CDR3 consists of 13 residues. Germline CDR1 is DFQATT and CDR2 is SNEGSKA (reference sequence). Trimming took 2 bases from V and 3 from J, leaving 10 bases between them. CDR3 nucleotide sequence: TGCAGTGCTAGAATTCCCGGAAAAGAGACCCAGTACTTC. It codes for CSARIPGKETQYF.

This clonotype was picked up many times. This chain connects TRBV12-3 or TRBV12-4 to TRBJ2-2; D remains unclear. There are 14 residues in the CDR3. Between the trimmed V and J ends, which lost 6 bases and 2 bases, there was a span of 10 bases. The CDR3 is CASSLGDNTGELFF. For the CDR3, the DNA is TGTGCCAGCAGCTTGGGCGACAACACCGGGGAGCTGTTTTTT.

This clonotype was recorded many times. The V gene is TRBV12-3 or TRBV12-4, the J gene TRBJ1-6; D possibly corresponds to TRBD1 (6 bases). The germline V and J ends were trimmed by 2 bases and 8 bases, with 10 bases remaining between them. This CDR3 contains 14 residues. The CDR3 DNA sequence: TGTGCCAGCAGTTTATCTGGGGGCGATTCACCCCTCCACTTT. Amino acids: CASSLSGGDSPLHF.

This chain uses TRBV5-1 with TRBJ1-6, with a possible D match to TRBD1 (6 bases). V was pared by 4 bases and J by 6 bases, with 14 bases between. CDR3 length: 15 residues. The V gene's germline CDR1 is SGHRS and CDR2 YFSETQ. CDR3 region: CASSARDTINSPLHF. For the CDR3, the DNA is TGCGCCAGCAGCGCCCGGGACACGATTAATTCACCCCTCCACTTT.

In its sample, this clonotype was seen once. This chain connects TRBV20-1 to TRBJ2-2; 7 nucleotides agree with TRBD1. CDR3 length: 15 amino acids. CDR1 DFQATT and CDR2 SNEGSKA come from the germline V gene (reference sequence). With V trimmed by 0 bases and J by 6 bases, 7 bases remained unmatched. CDR3 amino acids: CSARDVTGDAGELFF. CDR3 nucleotides: TGCAGTGCTAGAGATGTAACAGGGGATGCCGGGGAGCTGTTTTTT.

The chain is built from TRBV6-1 and TRBJ2-7; D gene unclear. CDR1 is MNHNS, CDR2 SASEGT, per germline. Trimming pared 0 bases from V and 3 bases from J, leaving 9 bases between. The CDR3 runs to 14 residues. The CDR3 bases are TGTGCCAGCAGTGAAGCGTACAGAGACTACGAGCAGTACTTC. It translates to CASSEAYRDYEQYF.

V gene TRBV2 combines with J gene TRBJ1-1; D gene unclear. Germline CDR1 reads SNHLY; CDR2 reads FYNNEI. Trimming stripped 7 bases from V and 9 bases from J, with 18 bases between. This CDR3 has 13 amino acids. The DNA for the CDR3 is TGTGCCAGCACCGTCTGGAGGGTGGACCAAGCTTTCTTT. Protein: CASTVWRVDQAFF.

The V call is TRBV7-9, the J call TRBJ1-6; D is unclear. CDR1 is SEHNR, CDR2 FQNEAQ, per germline (reference sequence). Trimming shortened V by 6 bases and J by 14 bases, and 17 bases separated the two germline ends. CDR3 length equals 13 residues. For the CDR3, the DNA is TGTGCCAGCAGTTTCAGCCGGGAGTCCACCCTCCACTTT. This sequence encodes CASSFSRESTLHF.

V gene TRBV6-1 combines with J gene TRBJ1-4, with 8 bases matching TRBD1. The germline CDR1 and CDR2 sequences are MNHNS and SASEGT. The CDR3 extends over 15 amino acids. Trimming took 2 bases from V and 8 from J; bases not matched to a gene: 7. CDR3 loop: CASSEQGQEGEKLFF. In DNA form, the CDR3 reads TGTGCCAGCAGTGAACAGGGACAGGAGGGGGAAAAACTGTTTTTT.

In its sample, this clonotype was seen many times. V is TRBV9 and J is TRBJ2-5, with D possibly TRBD2 on 7 matching bases. Between the trimmed V and J ends, which lost 4 bases and 7 bases, there was a span of 20 bases. In germline, CDR1 is SGDLS, CDR2 YYNGEE. The CDR3 contains 15 residues. In DNA, the CDR3 is TGTGCCAGCAGCCCATCGTCGGGGGGCGGAGGGACCCAGTACTTC. This gives the protein CASSPSSGGGGTQYF.

The chain recombines TRBV29-1 with TRBJ1-1, with D perhaps TRBD1 (6 bases). V was pared by 1 base and J by 4 bases, with 13 bases between. The CDR3 runs 14 residues. Germline CDR1 is SQVTM and CDR2 is ANQGSEA. Here the CDR3 reads CSVEVEGGPTEAFF. The DNA of the CDR3 is TGCAGCGTTGAAGTTGAGGGGGGTCCCACTGAAGCTTTCTTT.

The CDR3 sequence: CASRATGRQETQYF. The CDR3 nucleotides are TGTGCCAGCAGAGCGACAGGGAGACAAGAGACCCAGTACTTC. The chain has TRBV6-1 and TRBJ2-5; 7 positions match TRBD1. The CDR3 has 14 residues. In germline, CDR1 is MNHNS, CDR2 SASEGT. The V segment lost 6 bases and the J segment 2 bases; nucleotides outside the gene matches: 6.

This clonotype came up many times. The rearrangement uses TRBV7-9 and TRBJ1-1; D is uncertain. Germline V CDR1 and CDR2: SEHNR, FQNEAQ (reference sequence). V lost 0 bases and J 7 bases, leaving 12 bases between the germline ends. This CDR3 spans 14 amino acids. The CDR3 sequence is CASSLAEYSLEAFF. As DNA, the CDR3 is TGTGCCAGCAGCTTAGCGGAGTACAGTCTTGAAGCTTTCTTT.

This clonotype has at least ten counts. The chain recombines TRBV7-2 with TRBJ1-2; the D is unclear. V was shortened by 5 bases and J by 1 base, with 8 bases between the two germline ends. Germline V gives CDR1 SGHTA, CDR2 FQGNSA. The CDR3 spans 13 residues. This CDR3 is CASSPPFNYGYTF. The CDR3 DNA sequence: TGTGCCAGCAGCCCCCCATTTAACTATGGCTACACCTTC.

The sample holds many counts of this clonotype. The chain uses TRBV29-1 and TRBJ2-2; tentatively, D is TRBD1 (5 bases). Trimming pared 8 bases from V and 4 bases from J, leaving 11 bases between. This CDR3 has 12 residues. Germline CDR1 and CDR2: SQVTM and ANQGSEA. CDR3 sequence (DNA): TGCAGCACCGGCACAGGCACCGGGGAGCTGTTTTTT. Translating it yields CSTGTGTGELFF.

This clonotype has ten or more counts. The chain recombines TRBV7-2 with TRBJ1-4, with 9 bases identical to TRBD1. The germline V gene encodes CDR1 SGHTA and CDR2 FQGNSA. This CDR3 region has 14 residues. Trimming removed 6 bases from V and 7 bases from J; junction bases left unmatched: 6. The CDR3 DNA reads as TGTGCCAGCAGTCCGGGACAGGGAAGTGAAAAACTGTTTTTT. Its protein product is CASSPGQGSEKLFF.

Comments on this clonotype: A much larger clone lies a single base off, so this may be a read error. The chain combines TRBV7-3 with TRBJ2-7; D could derive from TRBD1 or TRBD2 (5 bases each). CDR3 length: 15 amino acids. The germline V gene encodes CDR1 SGHTA and CDR2 FQGTGA. In DNA, the CDR3 is TGTGCCAGCAGCTTAACGGGGGATGGGGGTTACGAGCGGTACTTC. Translated: CASSLTGDGGYERYF.

In this sample, this clonotype turned up a few times. The V call is TRBV28, the J call TRBJ1-2; weak D call: TRBD1 (5 bases). The CDR3 sequence is 12 residues long. Trimming removed 6 bases at V and 3 bases at J, with 8 bases between. Germline V gene data show CDR1 as MDHEN and CDR2 as SYDVKM. The CDR3 DNA follows: TGTGCCAGCAGAGGAGGGGACTATGGCTACACCTTC. As protein: CASRGGDYGYTF.

Comment on this clonotype: One junction end does not reproduce the germline sequence, and a read error may be involved. The chain has TRBV7-2 and TRBJ1-4, with D unclear. CDR3 length: 15 residues. Germline CDR1 is SGHTA and CDR2 is FQGNSA. CDR3 DNA: TGCGCCAGCGGCCAAGTATATCTGTTTGGGGAAAAACTGTTTTTT. Encoded protein: CASGQVYLFGEKLFF.

For this clonotype: This may be a read error: a much more frequent sequence differs by one nucleotide. The chain carries TRBV29-1 and TRBJ1-1; 7 bases match TRBD1. Per germline, CDR1 SQVTM and CDR2 ANQGSEA. The CDR3 consists of 15 residues. CDR3 in amino acids: CASSHLQQGRNEAFF. CDR3 nucleotides: TGCGCCAGCAGCCACTTACAACAGGGGCGAAATGAAGCTTTCTTT.

CDR3: CSASTGTTYEQYF. CDR3 bases: TGCAGTGCTAGTACAGGGACCACCTACGAGCAGTACTTC. This chain links TRBV20-1 with TRBJ2-7; TRBD1 might be the D (6 bases). Trimming took off 3 bases at V and 2 bases at J, with 11 bases between the two ends. Looked up from germline, CDR1 is DFQATT and CDR2 is SNEGSKA (reference sequence). The CDR3 runs 13 residues.

A word on this clonotype: Given the absence of the conserved phenylalanine or tryptophan at the CDR3 end, a read error is likely. Because the CDR3's place on the DNA is in doubt, the DNA is left out and the CDR3 is given as listed by TCRdb. The rearrangement joins TRBV7-9 to TRBJ2-5; the DNA was not compared with TRBD2, the D call given in the table. Germline CDR1 SEHNR, CDR2 FQNEAQ (reference sequence). 16 amino acids form the CDR3, both terminal residues included. The CDR3 loop is CASSLVGQDYGYTFGS.